This T cell receptor (beta chain) derives from a study of blood T cells in healthy people across ages. Whole-study findings and limits: Not knowing donor CMV status may have confounded expanded clonotype changes.

This clonotype was recorded only once. The antigen remains undetermined. Germline assignment: CDR1 KGHSH and CDR2 LQKENI. V lost 1 base and J lost 0, with 12 bases in between. There are 17 residues in the CDR3. Primers used in a second PCR of roughly 6 to 11 cycles were a sample-barcoded 5' primer and a J-beta primer mix. In TCRdb, the 5' RACE reads were re-called with MiXCR into one record per CDR3 protein. The data hold under 1,000,000 distinct CDR3 sequences, with around 34% observed a single time. The donors, all healthy, were Caucasians living in Russia, aged about 6 to 100. This TCR came from a man aged 18 to 29 in good health. This sequence joins TRBV18 and TRBJ1-4, with D possibly TRBD1 on 5 matching bases. The sample was blood. The CDR3 region has the DNA TGTGCCAGCTCACCACGGCGGGACGGGGCAACTAATGAAAAACTGTTTTTT. Translated: CASSPRRDGATNEKLFF.